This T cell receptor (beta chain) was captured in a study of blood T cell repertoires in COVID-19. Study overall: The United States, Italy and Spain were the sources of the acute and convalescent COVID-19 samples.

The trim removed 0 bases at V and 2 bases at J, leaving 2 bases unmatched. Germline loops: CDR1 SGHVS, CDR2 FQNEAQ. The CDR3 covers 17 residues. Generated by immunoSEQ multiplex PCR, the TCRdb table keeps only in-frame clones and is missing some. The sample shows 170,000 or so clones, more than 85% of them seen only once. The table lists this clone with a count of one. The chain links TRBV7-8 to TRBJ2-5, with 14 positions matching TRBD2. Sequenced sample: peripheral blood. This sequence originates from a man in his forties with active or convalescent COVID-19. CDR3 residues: CASSLARLAGGQETQYF. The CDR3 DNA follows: TGTGCCAGCAGCTTAGCTCGACTAGCGGGGGGGCAAGAGACCCAGTACTTC.